These 11 T cell receptor beta chains were all obtained from the same sample, sequenced in a study of T cell repertoires in cytomegalovirus infection. Via MiXCR, TCRdb re-called the reads, giving one row per CDR3 protein. The table lists roughly 300,000 distinct CDR3 sequences, roughly 9.5% of them singletons. Sequenced material: PBMCs. These receptors were collected from a human donor in good health (CMV status not recorded). Some clones in this sample may be carry-over from other donors' samples.

This clonotype showed up many times. This chain connects TRBV12-3 or TRBV12-4 to TRBJ1-4; 10 bases fit TRBD1. This CDR3 has 14 amino acids. With V trimmed by 5 bases and J by 8 bases, 5 bases remained unmatched. CDR3 nucleotide sequence: TGTGCCAGCAGTAAGACAGGGGGCCTGGAAAAACTGTTTTTT. The encoded protein is CASSKTGGLEKLFF.

At least ten counts were recorded for this clonotype. The V and J genes are TRBV4-3 and TRBJ2-7; D perhaps matches TRBD2 (7 bases). Looked up from germline, CDR1 is LGHNA and CDR2 is YSLEER. The V end lost 2 bases, the J end lost 2 bases, and 19 bases lay between the germline ends. This CDR3 has 17 residues. CDR3 amino acids: CASSQLMGGPTAYEQYF. The DNA for the CDR3 is TGCGCCAGCAGCCAACTTATGGGGGGGCCAACAGCCTACGAGCAGTACTTC.

The V call is TRBV7-9, the J call TRBJ1-2; D not certain. Trimming took 6 bases from V and 2 from J, leaving 13 bases between them. CDR1 and CDR2 from the germline V gene are SEHNR and FQNEAQ (reference sequence). The CDR3 has 14 residues. CDR3 loop: CASSSLPGNYGYTF. CDR3 coding DNA: TGTGCCAGCAGTTCTCTTCCCGGCAACTATGGCTACACCTTC. Combining the CDR3 with reference TRBV7-9 and TRBJ1-2 gives the whole variable domain DTGVSQNPRHKITKRGQNVTFRCDPISEHNRLYWYRQTLGQGPEFLTYFQNEAQLEKSRLLSDRFSAERPKGSFSTLEIQRTEQGDSAMYLCASSSLPGNYGYTFGSGTRLTVV.

This clonotype has a count of ten or more. The gene calls are TRBV28 and TRBJ1-3; 9 nucleotides align to TRBD1. The CDR3 extends over 15 amino acids. Germline lookup yields CDR1 MDHEN and CDR2 SYDVKM. After removal of 5 bases from V and 4 bases from J, the junction contained 6 bases not matched to a gene. Written as DNA, the CDR3 is TGTGCCAGCAGTCCCTACAGGGGGCAGGGAAACACCATATATTTT. Its protein product is CASSPYRGQGNTIYF.

This chain connects TRBV6-6 to TRBJ2-1; D might be TRBD1 (6 bases). Trimming cost V 2 bases and J 11 bases, with 13 bases left between them. This CDR3 has 13 residues. Germline loops: CDR1 MNHNY, CDR2 SVGAGI (reference sequence). This chain's CDR3 is CASSYPRGGKQFF. Written as DNA, the CDR3 is TGTGCCAGCAGTTACCCCAGGGGTGGTAAGCAGTTCTTC.

This clonotype was found many times. V gene TRBV7-8 combines with J gene TRBJ2-2, with D maybe TRBD1 (5 bases). The CDR3 runs to 18 residues. Germline values: CDR1 SGHVS, CDR2 FQNEAQ. The V and J ends lost 1 base and 4 bases respectively, with 19 bases between them. CDR3 nucleotides: TGTGCCAGCAGCTTAGGACAGCCGGCAATACTTTTCACCGGGGAGCTGTTTTTT. Its translation is CASSLGQPAILFTGELFF.

This clonotype appeared a few times. The chain carries TRBV6-2 or TRBV6-3 and TRBJ1-5; 10 nucleotides align to TRBD1. The CDR3 totals 14 residues. CDR1 is MNHEY and CDR2 is SVGEGT in the germline V gene. V lost 6 bases, J lost 10 bases, and 9 bases stayed unmatched. CDR3 nucleotides: TGTGCCAGCAGCCGCGGACAGGGGGACGCTCCCCAGCATTTT. Its translation: CASSRGQGDAPQHF.

This clonotype was recorded a few times. The genes are TRBV20-1 and TRBJ1-1; D not resolved. Trimming pared 0 bases from V and 0 bases from J, leaving 8 bases between. CDR1 is DFQATT and CDR2 is SNEGSKA in the germline V gene (reference sequence). The CDR3 extends over 14 amino acids. CDR3 residues: CSAREEGLNTEAFF. CDR3 bases: TGCAGTGCTAGAGAAGAGGGCCTGAACACTGAAGCTTTCTTT.

This clonotype was seen repeatedly, ten times or more. The chain has TRBV7-2 and TRBJ2-5, with a weak D call TRBD1 (6 bases). The CDR3 runs to 15 residues. The V gene lost 1 base and the J gene lost 5 bases, with 14 bases spanning the gap. Germline-derived CDR1 and CDR2 are SGHTA and FQGNSA. DNA of the CDR3: TGTGCCAGCAGCTTAGTCGGCCTTAGGGGGGAGACCCAGTACTTC. This codes for CASSLVGLRGETQYF. The entire variable domain, with the rest obtained from reference TRBV7-2 and TRBJ2-5, is as follows: GAGVSQSPSNKVTEKGKDVELRCDPISGHTALYWYRQSLGQGLEFLIYFQGNSAPDKSGLPSDRFSAERTGGSVSTLTIQRTQQEDSAVYLCASSLVGLRGETQYFGPGTRLLVL.

This clonotype was observed at least ten times. The V call is TRBV11-3, the J call TRBJ1-1, with unresolved D. V was clipped by 5 bases and J by 3 bases, with 19 bases between them. Germline V lookup: CDR1 SGHNT, CDR2 YENEEA. This CDR3 region has 16 residues. The CDR3 nucleotides read TGTGCCAGCAGCCCAGAACCGTGGAGGTGCGACACTGAAGCTTTCTTT. It is translated as CASSPEPWRCDTEAFF.

This clonotype turned up a few times. The chain joins TRBV5-6 to TRBJ1-6, with D maybe TRBD1 (6 bases). The CDR3 spans 13 residues. Trimming removed 4 bases at V and 10 bases at J, with 12 bases between. CDR1 SGHDT and CDR2 YYEEEE come from the germline V gene. CDR3 sequence (DNA): TGTGCCAGCAGCACACTGGGGGGCTCACCCCTCCACTTT. Translated: CASSTLGGSPLHF.